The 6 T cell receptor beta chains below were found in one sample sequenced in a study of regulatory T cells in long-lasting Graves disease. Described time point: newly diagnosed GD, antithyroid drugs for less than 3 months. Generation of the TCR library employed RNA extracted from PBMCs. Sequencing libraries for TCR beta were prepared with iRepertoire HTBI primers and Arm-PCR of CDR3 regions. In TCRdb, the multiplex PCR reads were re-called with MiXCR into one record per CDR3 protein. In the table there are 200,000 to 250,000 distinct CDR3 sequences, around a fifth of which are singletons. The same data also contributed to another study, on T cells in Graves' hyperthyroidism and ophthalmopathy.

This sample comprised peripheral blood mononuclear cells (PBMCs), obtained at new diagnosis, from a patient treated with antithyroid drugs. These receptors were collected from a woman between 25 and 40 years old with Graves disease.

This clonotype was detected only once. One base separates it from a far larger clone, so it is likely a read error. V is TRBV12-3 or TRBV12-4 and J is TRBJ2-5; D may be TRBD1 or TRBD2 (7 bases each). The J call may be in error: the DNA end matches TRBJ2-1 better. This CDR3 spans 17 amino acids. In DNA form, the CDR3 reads TGTGCCAGCAGTTCCAGGGGGGGGGGGCTTCGTGTCAATGTGCAGTTCTTC. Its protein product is CASSSRGGGLRVNVQFF.

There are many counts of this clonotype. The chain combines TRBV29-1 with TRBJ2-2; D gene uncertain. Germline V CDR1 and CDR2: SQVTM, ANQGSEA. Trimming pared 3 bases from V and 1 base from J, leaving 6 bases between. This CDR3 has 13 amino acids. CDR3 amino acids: CSVDWGNTGELFF. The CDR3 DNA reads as TGCAGCGTTGACTGGGGGAACACCGGGGAGCTGTTTTTT.

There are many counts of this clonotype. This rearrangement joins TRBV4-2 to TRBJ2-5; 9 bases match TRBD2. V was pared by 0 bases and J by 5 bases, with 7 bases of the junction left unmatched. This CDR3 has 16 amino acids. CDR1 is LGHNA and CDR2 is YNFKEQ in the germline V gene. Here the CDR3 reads CASSQELGGRAETQYF. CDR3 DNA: TGTGCCAGCAGCCAAGAGCTGGGCGGGAGGGCGGAGACCCAGTACTTC.

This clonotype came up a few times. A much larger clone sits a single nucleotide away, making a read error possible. The CDR3 coding sequence is TGCAGCGTGGGCCGGGACATTGGAAACACCACATATTTT. It specifies CSVGRDIGNTTYF. The chain uses TRBV29-1 and TRBJ1-3; D possibly corresponds to TRBD1 (6 bases). Germline V gene data show CDR1 as SQVTM and CDR2 as ANQGSEA. The CDR3 length is 13 residues.

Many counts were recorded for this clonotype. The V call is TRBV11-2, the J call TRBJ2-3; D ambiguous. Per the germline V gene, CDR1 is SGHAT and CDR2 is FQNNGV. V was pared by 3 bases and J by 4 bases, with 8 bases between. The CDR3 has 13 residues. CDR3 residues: CASSFDLPDTQYF. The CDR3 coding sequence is TGTGCCAGCAGCTTTGACCTCCCAGATACGCAGTATTTT.

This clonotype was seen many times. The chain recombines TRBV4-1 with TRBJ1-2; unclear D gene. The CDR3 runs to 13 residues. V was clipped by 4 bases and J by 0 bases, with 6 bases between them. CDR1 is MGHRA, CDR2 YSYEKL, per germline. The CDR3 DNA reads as TGCGCCAGCAGCCTAATAACTAACTATGGCTACACCTTC. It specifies CASSLITNYGYTF.